This T cell receptor (beta chain) appears in the sequencing data of a study of OX40 agonist ivuxolimab in advanced cancers. Study overall: At doses from 0.01 to 10 mg/kg, patients were given intravenous ivuxolimab every 2 weeks. Partial responses were achieved by three patients: one hepatocellular carcinoma, two cutaneous melanoma. The study, taken as a whole, reports: Dosing at 0.1 to 3.0 mg/kg was accompanied by clonal expansion of CD4+ and CD8+ blood T cells by week 6.

As regards this clone: Its specificity is not known.

Sequencing was performed with immunoSEQ multiplex PCR; in TCRdb, only in-frame clones are kept and a portion is missing. The sample contains 50,000 to 70,000 clones, approximately 83% of which appear only once. This TCR derives from an adult with an advanced solid tumor such as melanoma, head and neck, liver or kidney cancer. Source: CD4+ or CD8+ T cells sorted from blood, taken in a trial of the OX40 agonist ivuxolimab.

In nucleotides, the CDR3 is TGTGCCAGCAGGATTCACGTTAGAAGCACAGATACGCAGTATTTT. The encoded protein is CASRIHVRSTDTQYF. The chain uses TRBV27 and TRBJ2-3; D remains ambiguous. The CDR3 runs 15 residues. V was clipped by 6 bases and J by 0 bases, with 13 bases between them. The germline gives CDR1 MNHEY, CDR2 SMNVEV (reference sequence).